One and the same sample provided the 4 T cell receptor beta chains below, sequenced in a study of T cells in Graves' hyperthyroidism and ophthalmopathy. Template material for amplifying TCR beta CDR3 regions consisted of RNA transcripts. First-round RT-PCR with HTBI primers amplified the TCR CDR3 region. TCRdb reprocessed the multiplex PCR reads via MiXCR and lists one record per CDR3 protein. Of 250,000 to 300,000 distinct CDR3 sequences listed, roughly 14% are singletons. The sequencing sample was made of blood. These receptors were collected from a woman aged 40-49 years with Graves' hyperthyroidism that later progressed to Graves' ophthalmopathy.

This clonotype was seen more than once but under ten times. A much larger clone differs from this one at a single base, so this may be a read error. CDR3 protein: CASSIVAGELFF. The CDR3 bases are TGTGCCAGTAGTATAGTAGCCGGGGAGCTGTTTTTT. The rearrangement joins TRBV19 to TRBJ2-2, with D unclear. CDR1 and CDR2 from the germline V gene are LNHDA and SQIVND (reference sequence). V was shortened by 1 base and J by 6 bases, with 3 bases between the two germline ends. CDR3 size: 12 residues.

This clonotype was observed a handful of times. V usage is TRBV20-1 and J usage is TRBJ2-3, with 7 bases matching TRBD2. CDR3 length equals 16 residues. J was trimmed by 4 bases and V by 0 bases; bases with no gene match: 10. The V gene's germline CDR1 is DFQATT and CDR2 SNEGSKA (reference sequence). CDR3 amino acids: CSARDKPGLVADTQYF. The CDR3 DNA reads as TGCAGTGCTAGAGATAAACCTGGACTAGTTGCAGATACGCAGTATTTT.

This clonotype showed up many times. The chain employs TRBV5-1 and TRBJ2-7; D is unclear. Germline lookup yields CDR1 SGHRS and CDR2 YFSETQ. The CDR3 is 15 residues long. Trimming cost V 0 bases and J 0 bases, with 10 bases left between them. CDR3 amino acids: CASSLAPSNSYEQYF. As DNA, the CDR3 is TGCGCCAGCAGCTTGGCCCCGTCTAACTCCTACGAGCAGTACTTC.

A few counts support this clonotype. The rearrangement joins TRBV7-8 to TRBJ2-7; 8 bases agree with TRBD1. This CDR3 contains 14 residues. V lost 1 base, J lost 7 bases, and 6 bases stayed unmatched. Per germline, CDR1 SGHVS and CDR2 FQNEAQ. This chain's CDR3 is CASSLVRGPGEQYF. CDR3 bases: TGTGCCAGCAGCTTAGTCAGGGGGCCTGGGGAGCAGTACTTC. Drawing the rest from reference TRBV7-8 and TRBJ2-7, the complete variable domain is GAGVSQSPRYKVAKRGQDVALRCDPISGHVSLFWYQQALGQGPEFLTYFQNEAQLDKSGLPSDRFFAERPEGSVSTLKIQRTQQEDSAVYLCASSLVRGPGEQYFGPGTRLTVT.